This TCR beta chain appears in the sequencing data of a study of radiation and T cells in renal cell carcinoma (dated by TCRdb to the early 2020s). The study in broad terms: Samples came from a clinical trial, in which primary renal cell carcinomas received 15 Gy stereotactic body radiation therapy followed by nephrectomy 4 weeks later. TCR beta sequencing covered over 50 samples in total, comprising some 25 tumors and roughly 27 peripheral blood samples. Across all 55 or so samples, under 5,000,000 unique CDR3 nucleotide sequences encoding roughly 2,800,000 unique CDR3 amino acid sequences were identified. What the research found in general, with its limitations: Because pretreatment tumor biopsies were not available, the baseline intratumoral presence of clonotypes could not be determined. In blood, the top tumor clonotypes increased between baseline and 2 weeks post-radiation and then shrank by 4 weeks, which suggests that tumor-resident clones expanded only transiently. Blood repertoire dynamics were not followed beyond 4 weeks after treatment. With a single-armed trial design, the study had no way to address how radiation dose or scheduling affects the TCR repertoire.

The time point label, read with the paper, signifies: blood 2 weeks post-SBRT. Explained via the paper, the treatment or condition label denotes: 15 Gy SBRT to primary tumor, nephrectomy 4 weeks later. To track tumor-enriched clonotypes, serial peripheral blood was sampled from radiation-treated patients at baseline and at 2 weeks and 4 weeks after SBRT. All patients had renal cell carcinoma with clear cell pathology. The QIAamp DNA Blood Mini Kit (Qiagen) was used to prepare genomic DNA for TCR sequencing. The analyses included just those samples that passed every quality control check. As concerns this clone: No cognate antigen has been identified for it. Base qualities are missing; no much larger clone stands one base away.

The immunoSEQ kit was used, according to the manufacturer's recommendations, to generate TCR beta libraries from genomic DNA. Library preparation used a first multiplex PCR with proprietary primers, then a second PCR adding unique barcodes, with bead cleanups after each round. Each sample batch included a kit-provided positive control reaction and a negative control reaction. The final libraries were assessed on an Agilent 4200 TapeStation D1000 ScreenTape, pooled by volume, and quantified by qPCR. An Illumina NextSeq500 fitted with a MidOutput 150-cycle cartridge performed the sequencing, running 156 Read1 cycles and 15 Index1 cycles with the kit's custom primers. The pooled library was loaded at 0.75 to 1 pM, and approximately 20% PhiX control was spiked in. As for the original processing: The vendor-processed data were analyzed in R, and a clonotype was defined as all T cells that share the same CDR3 nucleotide sequence. In the clone abundance analyses, frequencies in each sample were normalized to that sample's 10,000 most abundant clones. Public T cell clones, averaging fewer than five per sample, were removed before analysis. An abundance difference of at least 32-fold between compartments was the criterion for calling clonotypes tumor-enriched or baseline blood-enriched. A beta-binomial differential abundance model was used to identify clonotypes that expanded or contracted between blood time points. Tumor-blood repertoire similarity was measured with the Baroni-Urbani and Buser coefficient, and group comparisons used two-tailed Wilcoxon tests in R. Drawn from immuneACCESS, this table holds only the in-frame rearrangements with V and J called that TCRdb kept. Clones are partly lost; checked studies trace under half to an unresolved V gene and leave the rest unexplained. The D gene and trimming were derived from the DNA, and the V and J assignments and clone size from that table. The sample has some 120,000 clones on record, 85% to 90% of them singletons. The top ten clones comprise over 4.5% of the sample.

This sample comprised blood, obtained from a patient whose treatment included radiotherapy and nephrectomy. The clonotype originates from a woman aged 70-85 years with renal cell carcinoma.

The nucleotides read TGTGCCAGCAGCAAGCGACTAGCGGGGCTCTCCTACAATGAGCAGTTCTTC. Its coded protein is CASSKRLAGLSYNEQFF. The rearranged chain carries TRBV5-6 and TRBJ2-1; 11 nucleotides in the junction match TRBD2. Per the germline V gene, SGHDT is the CDR1 and YYEEEE is the CDR2. Trimming leaves V shorter by 4 bases and J shorter by 0 bases, with the junction holding 6 bases beyond the gene matches. The CDR3 runs 17 residues from the cysteine to the phenylalanine. Just CDR3 DNA is preserved here, 51 bases in frame from base 1.